Each of the 6 T cell receptor beta chains below was sequenced from the same sample in a study of blood T cell repertoires in COVID-19. TCRdb keeps only in-frame clones here, not all; method: immunoSEQ multiplex PCR. The sample shows just over 300,000 clones, 87% of them seen only once. Input material: PBMCs or T cells enriched from blood (not recorded which). The receptors were sampled from a woman under 30 who had recovered from COVID-19.

This clone was found a few times. V and J are TRBV4-1 and TRBJ1-5; 9 nucleotides match TRBD1. Germline lookup yields CDR1 MGHRA and CDR2 YSYEKL. V shed 0 bases and J 6 bases; nucleotides not matched to a gene: 12. The CDR3 has 18 residues. The CDR3 DNA reads TGCGCCAGCAGCCAAGATTTAGCCGGGACAGGGCTCGTTCAGCCCCAGCATTTT. Its translation: CASSQDLAGTGLVQPQHF.

The V and J genes are TRBV7-9 and TRBJ1-1; TRBD1 is a possible D gene (5 bases). The V gene's germline CDR1 is SEHNR and CDR2 FQNEAQ (reference sequence). Between the trimmed V and J ends, which lost 8 bases and 1 base, there was a span of 8 bases. The CDR3 extends over 12 amino acids. CDR3 DNA sequence: TGTGCCAGCTACGGGGGGAACACTGAAGCTTTCTTT. Encoded protein: CASYGGNTEAFF. Full variable domain (outside the CDR3, taken from reference TRBV7-9 and TRBJ1-1): DTGVSQNPRHKITKRGQNVTFRCDPISEHNRLYWYRQTLGQGPEFLTYFQNEAQLEKSRLLSDRFSAERPKGSFSTLEIQRTEQGDSAMYLCASYGGNTEAFFGQGTRLTVV.

This clone has a handful of counts. This chain joins TRBV7-3 and TRBJ1-1, with 7 bases fitting TRBD1. The CDR3 totals 14 residues. Germline V gene sequence: CDR1 SGHTA, CDR2 FQGTGA. V dropped 2 bases and J dropped 1; count of bases not matched to a gene: 1. The CDR3 sequence: CASSLGTENTEAFF. CDR3 DNA sequence: TGTGCCAGCAGCTTAGGGACAGAGAACACTGAAGCTTTCTTT.

This chain joins TRBV9 and TRBJ2-1; the D gene is possibly TRBD2 (5 bases). CDR1 and CDR2 from the germline V gene are SGDLS and YYNGEE. V was shortened by 0 bases and J by 3 bases, with 7 bases between the two germline ends. The length of the CDR3 is 14 residues. CDR3 DNA sequence: TGTGCCAGCAGCGTAGGAGGGAACTACAATGAGCAGTTCTTC. Amino acids: CASSVGGNYNEQFF.

This chain connects TRBV28 to TRBJ1-2; 9 bases match TRBD1. The CDR3 covers 15 residues. Germline CDR1 is MDHEN and CDR2 is SYDVKM. V was clipped by 6 bases and J by 4 bases; unmatched bases: 9. DNA of the CDR3: TGTGCCAGCAGGATAACAGGGGGCGGCGGCTATGGCTACACCTTC. The encoded protein is CASRITGGGGYGYTF.

V is TRBV5-6 and J is TRBJ1-1; D is undetermined. The V and J ends lost 5 bases and 1 base respectively, with 12 bases between them. Germline CDR1 is SGHDT and CDR2 is YYEEEE. The length of the CDR3 is 14 residues. This chain's CDR3 is CASSATIRNTEAFF. For the CDR3, the DNA is TGTGCCAGCAGTGCGACAATCAGGAACACTGAAGCTTTCTTT.